The subject of this entry is one T cell receptor beta chain. Its antigen is as yet unknown. The sample is drawn from a study of cytomegalovirus exposure and HLA in healthy donors. The study, taken as a whole, reports: One variant, a missense change in DCLRE1C, was linked in a later analysis to TCR beta V- and J-gene trimming.

Trimming left V 1 base short and J 6 bases short, with 13 bases between. The CDR3 length is 15 residues. CDR1 is KGHSH and CDR2 is LQKENI in the germline V gene. 60 Vbeta and 13 Jbeta primers were used in PCR. Data came from immunoSEQ multiplex PCR; TCRdb stores just in-frame clones and leaves some out. The top ten clones hold around 6% of a sample with 150,000 to 200,000 clones, around 75% of them seen once. The sequence was collected from a woman aged 30 to 39 in good health and CMV-seropositive. Sequenced input: PBMCs. The rearrangement links TRBV18 to TRBJ1-5; D possibly corresponds to TRBD1 (6 bases). The CDR3 DNA is TGTGCCAGCTCACCACAACAGGGAAACGGTCAGCCCCAGCATTTT. It is translated as CASSPQQGNGQPQHF. The variable domain in full, completed from reference TRBV18 and TRBJ1-5, reads NAGVMQNPRHLVRRRGQEARLRCSPMKGHSHVYWYRQLPEEGLKFMVYLQKENIIDESGMPKERFSAEFPKEGPSILRIQQVVRGDSAAYFCASSPQQGNGQPQHFGDGTRLSIL.